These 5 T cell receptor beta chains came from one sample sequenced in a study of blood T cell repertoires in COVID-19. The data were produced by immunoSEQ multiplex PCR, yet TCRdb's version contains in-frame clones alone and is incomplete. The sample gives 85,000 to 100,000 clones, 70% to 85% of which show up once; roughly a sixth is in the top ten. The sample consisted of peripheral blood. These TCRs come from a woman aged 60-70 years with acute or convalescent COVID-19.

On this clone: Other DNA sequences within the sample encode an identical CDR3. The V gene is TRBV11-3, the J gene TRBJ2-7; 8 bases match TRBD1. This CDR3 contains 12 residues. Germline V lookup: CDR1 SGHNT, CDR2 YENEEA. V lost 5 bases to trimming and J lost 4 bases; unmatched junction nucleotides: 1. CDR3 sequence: CASSRTGYEQYF. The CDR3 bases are TGTGCCAGCAGCCGGACAGGGTACGAGCAGTACTTC.

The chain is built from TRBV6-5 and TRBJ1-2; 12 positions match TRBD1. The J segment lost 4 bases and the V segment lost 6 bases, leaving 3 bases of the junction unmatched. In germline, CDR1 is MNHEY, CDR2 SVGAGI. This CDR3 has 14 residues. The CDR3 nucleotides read TGTGCCAGCAGGGGACAGGGGGCGGCCTATGGCTACACCTTC. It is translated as CASRGQGAAYGYTF.

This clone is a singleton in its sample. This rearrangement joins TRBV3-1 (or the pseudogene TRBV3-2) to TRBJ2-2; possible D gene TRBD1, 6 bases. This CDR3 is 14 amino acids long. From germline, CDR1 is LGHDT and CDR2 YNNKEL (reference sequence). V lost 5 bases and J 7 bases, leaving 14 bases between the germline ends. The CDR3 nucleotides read TGTGCCAGCAGCTCTACAGGGTGGGGCGGGGAGCTGTTTTTT. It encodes CASSSTGWGGELFF.

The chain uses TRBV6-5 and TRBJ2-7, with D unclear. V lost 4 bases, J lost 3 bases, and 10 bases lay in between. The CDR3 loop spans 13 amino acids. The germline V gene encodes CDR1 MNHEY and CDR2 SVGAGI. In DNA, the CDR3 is TGTGCCAGCAGTTGGGCCAGTTACTACGAGCAGTACTTC. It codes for CASSWASYYEQYF.

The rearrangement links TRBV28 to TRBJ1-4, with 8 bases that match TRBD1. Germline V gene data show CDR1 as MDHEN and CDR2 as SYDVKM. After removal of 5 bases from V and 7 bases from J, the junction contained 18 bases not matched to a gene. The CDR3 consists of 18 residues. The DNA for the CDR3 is TGTGCCAGCAGTAACCCAGCAGGGGGCCGGGCGCAGGGTGAAAAACTGTTTTTT. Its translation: CASSNPAGGRAQGEKLFF.